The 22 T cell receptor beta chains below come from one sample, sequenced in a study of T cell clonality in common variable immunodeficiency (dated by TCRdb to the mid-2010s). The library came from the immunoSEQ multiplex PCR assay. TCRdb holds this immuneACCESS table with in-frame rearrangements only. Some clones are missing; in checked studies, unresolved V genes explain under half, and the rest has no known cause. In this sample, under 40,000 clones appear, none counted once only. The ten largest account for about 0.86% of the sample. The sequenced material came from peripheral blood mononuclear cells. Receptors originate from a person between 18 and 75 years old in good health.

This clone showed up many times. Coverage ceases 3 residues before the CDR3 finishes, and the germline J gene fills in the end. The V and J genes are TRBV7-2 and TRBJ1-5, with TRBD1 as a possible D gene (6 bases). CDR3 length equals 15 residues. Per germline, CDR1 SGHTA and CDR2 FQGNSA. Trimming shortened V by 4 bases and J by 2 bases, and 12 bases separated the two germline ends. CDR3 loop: CASSSRTGRNQPQHF. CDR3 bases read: TGTGCCAGCAGCTCCCGAACAGGGCGCAATCAGCCC.

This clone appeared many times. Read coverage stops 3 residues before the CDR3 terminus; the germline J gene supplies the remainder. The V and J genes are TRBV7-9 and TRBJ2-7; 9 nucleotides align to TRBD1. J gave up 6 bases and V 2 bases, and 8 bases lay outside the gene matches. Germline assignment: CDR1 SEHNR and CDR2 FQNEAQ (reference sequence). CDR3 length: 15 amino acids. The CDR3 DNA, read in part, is TGTGCCAGCAGCTTACGTACGAGGACAGGGGTCGAG. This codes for CASSLRTRTGVE. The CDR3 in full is CASSLRTRTGVEQYF.

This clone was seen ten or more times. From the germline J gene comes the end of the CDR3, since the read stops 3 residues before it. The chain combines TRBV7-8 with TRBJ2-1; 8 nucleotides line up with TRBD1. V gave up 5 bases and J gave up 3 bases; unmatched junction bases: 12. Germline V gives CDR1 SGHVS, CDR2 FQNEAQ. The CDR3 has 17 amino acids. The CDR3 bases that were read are TGTGCCAGCAGCCATTCCGTGACAGGGGCGAACTACAATGAG. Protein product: CASSHSVTGANYNE. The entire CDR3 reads CASSHSVTGANYNEQFF.

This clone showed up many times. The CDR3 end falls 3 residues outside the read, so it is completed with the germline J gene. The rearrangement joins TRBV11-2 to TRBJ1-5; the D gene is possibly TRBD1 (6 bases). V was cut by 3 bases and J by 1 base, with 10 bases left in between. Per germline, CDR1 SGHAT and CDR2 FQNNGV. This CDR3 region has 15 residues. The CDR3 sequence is CASSLAGASNQPQHF. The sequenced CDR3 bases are TGTGCCAGCAGCTTGGCAGGGGCAAGCAATCAGCCC.

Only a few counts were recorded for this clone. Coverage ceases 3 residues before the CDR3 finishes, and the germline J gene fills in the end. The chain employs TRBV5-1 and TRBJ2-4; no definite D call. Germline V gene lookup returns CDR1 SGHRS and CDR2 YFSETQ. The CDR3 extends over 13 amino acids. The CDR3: CASSPMSGYGQYF. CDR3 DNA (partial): TGCGCCAGCAGCCCCATGTCAGGCTATGGT.

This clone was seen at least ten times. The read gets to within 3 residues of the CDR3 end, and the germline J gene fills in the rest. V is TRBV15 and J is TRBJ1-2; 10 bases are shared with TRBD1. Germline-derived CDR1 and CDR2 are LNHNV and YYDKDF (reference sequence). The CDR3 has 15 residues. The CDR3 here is CATSRDLTGGDGYTF. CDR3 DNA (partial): TGTGCCACCAGCAGAGATTTGACAGGGGGCGACGGC.

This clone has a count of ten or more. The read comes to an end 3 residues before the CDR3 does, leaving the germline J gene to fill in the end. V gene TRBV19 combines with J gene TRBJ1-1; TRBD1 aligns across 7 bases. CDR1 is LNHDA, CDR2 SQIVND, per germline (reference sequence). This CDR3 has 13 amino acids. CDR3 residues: CASTLLHRGEAFF. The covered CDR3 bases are TGTGCCAGTACCCTCCTTCACAGGGGAGAA.

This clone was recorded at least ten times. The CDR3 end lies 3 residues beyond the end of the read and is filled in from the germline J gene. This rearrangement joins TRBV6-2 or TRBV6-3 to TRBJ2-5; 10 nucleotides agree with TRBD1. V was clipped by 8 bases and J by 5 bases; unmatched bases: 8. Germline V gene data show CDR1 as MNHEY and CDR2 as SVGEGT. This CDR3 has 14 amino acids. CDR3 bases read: TGTGCCAGCTCGACCGGGACAGGGGTGGAGACC. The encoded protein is CASSTGTGVET. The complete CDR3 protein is CASSTGTGVETQYF.

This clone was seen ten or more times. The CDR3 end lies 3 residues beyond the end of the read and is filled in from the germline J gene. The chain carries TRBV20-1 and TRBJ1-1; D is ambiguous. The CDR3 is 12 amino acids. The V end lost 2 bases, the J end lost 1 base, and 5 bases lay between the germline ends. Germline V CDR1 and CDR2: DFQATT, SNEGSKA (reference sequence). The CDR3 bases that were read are TGCAGTGCTAGAAAGCCGAACACTGAA. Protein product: CSARKPNTE. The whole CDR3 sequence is CSARKPNTEAFF.

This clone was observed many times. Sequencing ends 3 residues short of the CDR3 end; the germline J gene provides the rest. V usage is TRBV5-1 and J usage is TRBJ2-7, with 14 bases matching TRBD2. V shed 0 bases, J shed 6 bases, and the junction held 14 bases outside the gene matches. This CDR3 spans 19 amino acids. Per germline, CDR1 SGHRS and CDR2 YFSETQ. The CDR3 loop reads CASSLAPRTSGGKTGEQYF. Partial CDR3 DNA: TGCGCCAGCAGCTTGGCCCCAAGGACTAGCGGGGGGAAAACCGGCGAG.

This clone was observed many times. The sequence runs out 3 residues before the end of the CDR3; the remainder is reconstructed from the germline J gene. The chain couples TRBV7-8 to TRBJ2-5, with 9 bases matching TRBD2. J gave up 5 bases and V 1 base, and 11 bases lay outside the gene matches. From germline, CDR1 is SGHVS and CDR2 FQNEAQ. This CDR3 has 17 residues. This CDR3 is CASSLDWRLAAVETQYF. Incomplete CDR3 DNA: TGTGCCAGCAGCTTAGATTGGAGACTAGCGGCGGTCGAGACC.

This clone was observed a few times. The part of the CDR3 DNA that was read is TGTGCCAGCAGCCGACAGGGGGCCACTGGAAACACC. This sequence encodes CASSRQGATGNT. The whole CDR3 region reads CASSRQGATGNTIYF. The chain couples TRBV5-8 to TRBJ1-3; 10 bases line up with TRBD1. The CDR3 end falls 3 residues outside the read, so it is completed with the germline J gene. The V gene end was trimmed by 4 bases and the J gene end by 2 bases; junction bases not matched to a gene: 3. The CDR3 sequence is 15 residues long. Germline CDR1 reads SGHTS; CDR2 reads YDEGEE.

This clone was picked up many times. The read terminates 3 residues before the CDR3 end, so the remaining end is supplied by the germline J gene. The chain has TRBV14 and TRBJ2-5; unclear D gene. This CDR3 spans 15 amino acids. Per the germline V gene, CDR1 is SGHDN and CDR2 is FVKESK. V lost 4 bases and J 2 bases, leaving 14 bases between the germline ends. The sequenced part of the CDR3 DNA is TGTGCCAGCAGCCGACTCCCTTCACGTCAAGAGACC. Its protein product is CASSRLPSRQET. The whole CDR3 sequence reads CASSRLPSRQETQYF.

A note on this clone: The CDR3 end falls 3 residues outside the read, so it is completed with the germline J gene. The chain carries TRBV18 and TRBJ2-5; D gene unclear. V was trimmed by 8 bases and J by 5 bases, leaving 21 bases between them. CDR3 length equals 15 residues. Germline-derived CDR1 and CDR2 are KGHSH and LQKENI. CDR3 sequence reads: CASPLYDLAWETQYF. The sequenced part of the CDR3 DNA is TGTGCCAGCCCTCTCTATGACTTAGCATGGGAGACC.

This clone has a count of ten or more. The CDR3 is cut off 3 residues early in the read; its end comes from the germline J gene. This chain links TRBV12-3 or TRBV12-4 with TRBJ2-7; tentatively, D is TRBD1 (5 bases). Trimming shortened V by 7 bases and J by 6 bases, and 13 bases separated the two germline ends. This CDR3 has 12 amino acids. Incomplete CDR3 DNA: TGTGCCAGCACCGAACGCCAGGGCGAG. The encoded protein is CASTERQGE. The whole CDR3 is CASTERQGEQYF.

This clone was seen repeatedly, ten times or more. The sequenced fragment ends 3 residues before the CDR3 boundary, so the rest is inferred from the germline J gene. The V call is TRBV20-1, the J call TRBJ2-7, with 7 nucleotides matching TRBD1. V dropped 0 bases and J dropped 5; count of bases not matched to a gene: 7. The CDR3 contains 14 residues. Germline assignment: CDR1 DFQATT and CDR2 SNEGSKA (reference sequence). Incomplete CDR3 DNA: TGCAGTGCTAGAGATCCGACAGGGTCCGACGAG. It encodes CSARDPTGSDE. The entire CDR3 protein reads CSARDPTGSDEQYF.

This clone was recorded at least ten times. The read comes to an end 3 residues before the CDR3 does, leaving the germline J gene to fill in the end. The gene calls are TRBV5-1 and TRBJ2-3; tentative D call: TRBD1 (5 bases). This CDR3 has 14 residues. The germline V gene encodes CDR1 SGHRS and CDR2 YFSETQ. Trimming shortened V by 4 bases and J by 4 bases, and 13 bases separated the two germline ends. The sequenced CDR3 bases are TGCGCCAGCAGCGTTCTTCAGGGTCCAGATACG. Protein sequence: CASSVLQGPDT. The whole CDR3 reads CASSVLQGPDTQYF.

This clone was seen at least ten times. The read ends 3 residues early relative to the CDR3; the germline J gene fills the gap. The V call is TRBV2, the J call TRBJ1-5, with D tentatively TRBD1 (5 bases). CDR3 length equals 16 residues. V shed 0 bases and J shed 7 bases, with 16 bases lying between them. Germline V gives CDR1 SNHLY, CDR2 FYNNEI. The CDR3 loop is CASSEARGHPSQPQHF. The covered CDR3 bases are TGTGCCAGCAGTGAAGCGCGTGGACACCCGAGCCAGCCC.

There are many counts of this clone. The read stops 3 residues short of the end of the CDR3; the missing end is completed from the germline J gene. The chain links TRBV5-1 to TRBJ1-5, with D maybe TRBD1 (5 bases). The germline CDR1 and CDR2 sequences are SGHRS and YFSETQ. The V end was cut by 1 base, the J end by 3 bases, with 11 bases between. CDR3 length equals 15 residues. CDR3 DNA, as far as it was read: TGCGCCAGCAGCTTGTGGGGAGGGGACAATCAGCCC. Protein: CASSLWGGDNQP. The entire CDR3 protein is CASSLWGGDNQPQHF. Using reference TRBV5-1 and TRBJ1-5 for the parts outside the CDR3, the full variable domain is KAGVTQTPRYLIKTRGQQVTLSCSPISGHRSVSWYQQTPGQGLQFLFEYFSETQRNKGNFPGRFSGRQFSNSRSEMNVSTLELGDSALYLCASSLWGGDNQPQHFGDGTRLSIL.

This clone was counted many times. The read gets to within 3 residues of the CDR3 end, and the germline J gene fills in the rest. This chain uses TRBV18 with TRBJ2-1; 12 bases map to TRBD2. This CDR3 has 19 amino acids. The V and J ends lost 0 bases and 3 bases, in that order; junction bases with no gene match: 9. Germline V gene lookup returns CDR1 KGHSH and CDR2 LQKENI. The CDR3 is CASSPPDWTSGAYYNEQFF. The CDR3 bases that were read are TGTGCCAGCTCACCACCAGACTGGACTAGCGGGGCCTACTACAATGAG.

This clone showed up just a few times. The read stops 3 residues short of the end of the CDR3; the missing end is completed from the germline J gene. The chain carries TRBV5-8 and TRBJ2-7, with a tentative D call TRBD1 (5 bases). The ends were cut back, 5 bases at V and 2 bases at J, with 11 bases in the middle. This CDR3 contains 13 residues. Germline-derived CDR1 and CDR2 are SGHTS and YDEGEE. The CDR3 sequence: CASRDTTTYEQYF. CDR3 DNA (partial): TGTGCCAGCAGGGACACGACGACCTACGAG.

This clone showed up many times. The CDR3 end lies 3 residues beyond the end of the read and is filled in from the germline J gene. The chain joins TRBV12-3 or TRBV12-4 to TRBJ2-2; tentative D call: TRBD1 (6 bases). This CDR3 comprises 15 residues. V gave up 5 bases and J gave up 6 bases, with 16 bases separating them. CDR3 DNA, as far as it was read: TGTGCCAGCAGTCCAACCACCCAGGGGTCCGGGGAG. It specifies CASSPTTQGSGE. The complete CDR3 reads CASSPTTQGSGELFF.